This T cell receptor (beta chain) was obtained from a study of blood T cell repertoires in COVID-19. Assay: immunoSEQ multiplex PCR; the TCRdb copy retains only in-frame clones and omits some. The table includes around 23,000 clones, roughly 84% detected once. Germline V gives CDR1 SGHRS, CDR2 YFSETQ. Trimming removed 1 base at V and 2 bases at J, with 9 bases between. The CDR3 covers 14 residues. This chain joins TRBV5-1 and TRBJ2-5, with D maybe TRBD2 (5 bases). This TCR came from a man aged 45-65 years with active COVID-19. The sequencing sample was made of peripheral blood. The CDR3 nucleotides read TGCGCCAGCAGCTTGTACGGGATTCAAGAGACCCAGTACTTC. This sequence encodes CASSLYGIQETQYF.